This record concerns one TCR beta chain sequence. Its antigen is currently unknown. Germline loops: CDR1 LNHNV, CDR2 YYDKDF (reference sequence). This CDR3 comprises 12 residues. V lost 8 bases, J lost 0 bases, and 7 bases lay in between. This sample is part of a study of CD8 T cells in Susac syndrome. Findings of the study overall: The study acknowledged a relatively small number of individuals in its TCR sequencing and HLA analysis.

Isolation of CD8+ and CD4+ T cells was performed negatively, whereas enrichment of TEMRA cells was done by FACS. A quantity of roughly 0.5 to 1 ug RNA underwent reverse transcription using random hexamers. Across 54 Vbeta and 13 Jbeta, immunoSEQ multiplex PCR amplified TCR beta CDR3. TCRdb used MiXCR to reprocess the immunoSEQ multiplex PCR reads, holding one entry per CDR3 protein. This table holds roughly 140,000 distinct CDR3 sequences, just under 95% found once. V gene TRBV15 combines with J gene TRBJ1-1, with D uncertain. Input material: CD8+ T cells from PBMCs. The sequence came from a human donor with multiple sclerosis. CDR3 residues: CATGRMNTEAFF. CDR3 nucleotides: TGTGCCACCGGGAGGATGAACACTGAAGCTTTCTTT.